These 9 T cell receptor beta chains share one sample of origin, sequenced in a study of T cell responses to AZD1222 COVID-19 vaccine. The table came from immunoSEQ multiplex PCR; TCRdb's copy has only in-frame clones and leaves some out. The table lists 93,000 or so clones, 90% of them singletons. The specimen comprised peripheral blood, sampled on day 0 of AZD1222 vaccination. These receptors came from an adult in good health.

The chain combines TRBV2 with TRBJ2-2; TRBD2 agrees at 10 bases. V was clipped by 2 bases and J by 2 bases; unmatched bases: 17. CDR1 is SNHLY and CDR2 is FYNNEI in the germline V gene. The CDR3 sequence is 21 residues long. This chain's CDR3 is CASSERVLASGGQVNTGELFF. The CDR3 DNA follows: TGTGCCAGCAGTGAAAGGGTGTTGGCTAGCGGGGGCCAGGTAAACACCGGGGAGCTGTTTTTT. Full variable domain (missing parts from reference TRBV2 and TRBJ2-2): EPEVTQTPSHQVTQMGQEVILRCVPISNHLYFYWYRQILGQKVEFLVSFYNNEISEKSEIFDDQFSVERPDGSNFTLKIRSTKLEDSAMYFCASSERVLASGGQVNTGELFFGEGSRLTVL.

The chain is built from TRBV19 and TRBJ1-4, with TRBD1 identical over 9 bases. V was clipped by 10 bases and J by 5 bases; unmatched bases: 11. The CDR3 is 15 residues long. CDR1 and CDR2 (germline): LNHDA, SQIVND (reference sequence). The CDR3 DNA reads TGTGCCACCGAGATGGTAGGACAGGGGAATGAAAAACTGTTTTTT. Translating gives CATEMVGQGNEKLFF.

The rearrangement links TRBV5-1 to TRBJ2-6; no clear D gene. Trimming stripped 2 bases from V and 2 bases from J, with 8 bases between. The CDR3 consists of 15 residues. Germline CDR1 reads SGHRS; CDR2 reads YFSETQ. CDR3: CASSFDITGANVLTF. For the CDR3, the DNA is TGCGCCAGCAGCTTTGACATCACTGGGGCCAACGTCCTGACTTTC.

The chain carries TRBV7-2 and TRBJ2-5; 14 nucleotides align to TRBD2. Germline CDR1 reads SGHTA; CDR2 reads FQGNSA. The ends lost 5 bases at V and 2 bases at J; junction bases unmatched: 10. The CDR3 loop spans 18 amino acids. CDR3 DNA: TGTGCCAGCAGCCAACGACTAGCGGGGGGGCCTGAGCAAGAGACCCAGTACTTC. It specifies CASSQRLAGGPEQETQYF.

The chain is built from TRBV6-1 and TRBJ2-1, with TRBD2 matching 13 bases. The ends lost 2 bases at V and 7 bases at J; junction bases unmatched: 5. The CDR3 is 16 residues long. From germline, CDR1 is MNHNS and CDR2 SASEGT. CDR3 coding DNA: TGTGCCAGCAGTGAAATCGGGACTAGCGGGGTTAATGAGCAGTTCTTC. Translated, it gives CASSEIGTSGVNEQFF.

V and J are TRBV5-4 and TRBJ1-6, with D perhaps matching TRBD1 (5 bases). This CDR3 is built from 13 residues. V dropped 10 bases and J dropped 9 bases, with 17 bases sitting between them. Per germline, CDR1 SGHNT and CDR2 YYREEE (reference sequence). The CDR3 loop is CAGGVWGASPLHF. CDR3 in DNA: TGTGCCGGGGGGGTTTGGGGCGCTTCACCCCTCCACTTT.

This chain links TRBV6-5 with TRBJ2-3; TRBD2 matches 13 bases. CDR3 length: 16 residues. Trimming took 2 bases from V and 8 from J; bases not matched to a gene: 7. Germline assignment: CDR1 MNHEY and CDR2 SVGAGI. Here the CDR3 reads CASSYQGLAGWGTQYF. The CDR3 DNA reads TGTGCCAGCAGTTACCAGGGACTAGCGGGGTGGGGTACGCAGTATTTT.

The chain uses TRBV9 and TRBJ1-3, with D unresolved. The CDR3 totals 14 residues. V lost 0 bases and J lost 2, with 6 bases in between. Germline V gives CDR1 SGDLS, CDR2 YYNGEE. The CDR3 DNA is TGTGCCAGCAGCGTAGGGGGAGCTGGAAACACCATATATTTT. Its protein is CASSVGGAGNTIYF. The variable domain in full, with the rest retrieved from reference TRBV9 and TRBJ1-3, is DSGVTQTPKHLITATGQRVTLRCSPRSGDLSVYWYQQSLDQGLQFLIQYYNGEERAKGNILERFSAQQFPDLHSELNLSSLELGDSALYFCASSVGGAGNTIYFGEGSWLTVV.

The rearrangement links TRBV4-1 to TRBJ2-1, with TRBD2 identical over 10 bases. The V gene end was trimmed by 8 bases and the J gene end by 15 bases; junction bases not matched to a gene: 7. The germline V gene encodes CDR1 MGHRA and CDR2 YSYEKL. The CDR3 runs 11 residues. The CDR3 is CASVGASGGFF. CDR3 bases: TGCGCCAGCGTTGGTGCTAGCGGGGGGTTCTTC.